The rows below give T cell receptor beta chains drawn from one sample of a study of early T cells in non-severe SARS-CoV-2 infection. One entry per CDR3 protein, called by TCRdb with MiXCR from the 5' RACE reads. This sample has some 80,000 distinct CDR3 sequences, with approximately 13% found just once. Sequencing was done on a sample of whole blood. The receptors come from an adult who was a healthcare worker with PCR-confirmed SARS-CoV-2 infection or an uninfected control (not recorded which). Each CDR3 is given with its conserved first and last residue. Clone size appears in some rows only: once, few, many, or a class for an expanded clone.

v_gene	j_gene	abundance	CDR3aa
TRBV4-1	TRBJ2-7	few	CASSQEAQGGWEQYF
TRBV9	TRBJ1-1	few	CASSVSGGGTEAFF
TRBV5-1	TRBJ2-3	few	CASRIRGTDTQYF
TRBV9	TRBJ2-5	many	CASSVGGTSHQETQYF
TRBV20-1	TRBJ1-4	many	CSASQGALEKLFF
TRBV7-8	TRBJ2-2	.	CASSLGRVELFF
TRBV9	TRBJ2-2	.	CASSVAVSGGRNTGELFF
TRBV4-1	TRBJ1-6	.	CASSQDSGTASSYNSPLHF
TRBV6-1	TRBJ2-3	.	CASSHRAGSSTDTQYF
TRBV18	TRBJ1-1	many	CASLPGRGNTEAFF
TRBV11-2	TRBJ2-3	many	CASSIPGGDTQYF